This T cell receptor beta chain originates from a study of T-cell memory formation after mild COVID-19. Study findings and constraints: Contracting CD4+ clones sat mainly in CM and EM; CD8+ in EMRA. Later expanders leaned toward CD4+, whereas clones contracting from day 15 to 85 were balanced CD4/CD8.

This clonotype was counted at least ten times. Its specificity is not known. V was cut by 6 bases and J by 2 bases, with 17 bases left in between. The CDR3 consists of 15 residues. 5'RACE with constant-segment primers yielded barcoded, UMI-tagged TCR alpha and TCR beta cDNA libraries. From the 5' RACE reads, TCRdb called clonotypes with MiXCR, one entry per CDR3 protein. The table shows a few hundred thousand distinct CDR3 sequences, with roughly 8.2% occurring only once. V and J are TRBV12-3 or TRBV12-4 and TRBJ2-7, with D perhaps TRBD1 (6 bases). The TCR sequence derives from a man in his late teens or twenties who had mild COVID-19 (a few samples of this study predate the infection). Cell type and time point are not known. Sequencing input: PBMCs or a T cell subset sorted from them (not recorded which). The CDR3 DNA is TGTGCCAGCAGCCAACAGGGTCAAAGGGCCTACGAGCAGTACTTC. This translates into CASSQQGQRAYEQYF.